This T cell receptor beta chain was captured by sequencing in a study of blood T cell repertoires in COVID-19 (dated by TCRdb to 2018 to 2020). For context, the study as a whole: Samples from collaborators originated in the United States, Italy and Spain and spanned both the acute and convalescent phases of COVID-19. Samples were obtained from the ongoing ImmuneRACE study (first 160 participants) and from 1,254 subjects provided by 6 global collaborators. Where HLA class I and class II types were available, the types were taken from metadata supplied by the sample provider, not from assay-based typing. The prospective study material was composed of cDNA or gDNA derived from T cells, B-cell-depleted T cells, or PBMCs. Deeply sampled blood TCRbeta repertoires from subjects exposed to, actively infected with, or recovered from COVID-19 were included in the dataset. The sample metadata nearly always contained a de-identified subject ID, COVID-19 status, age in years and sex. A freely available public database, intended as a resource for researchers studying the immune response to SARS-CoV-2, is where the repertoires were released.

Taken from the germline V gene, the CDR1 and CDR2 loops are KGHDR and SFDVKD. V is cut by 2 bases and J by 7 bases, and the space between the germline ends is 5 bases. The CDR3 starts with the cysteine, ends with the phenylalanine, and has 12 residues. The kept DNA is CDR3 alone, 36 bases in frame from the first base. The collaborating institutions used their own protocols to collect whole blood in K2EDTA tubes. For TCRbeta analysis, collaborators shipped samples in one of three forms: frozen whole blood, isolated PBMCs, or DNA extracted from either of those sample types. TCRbeta CDR3 regions were amplified from genomic DNA by means of the immunoSEQ Assay, a bias-controlled multiplex PCR. In the source study's methods: The number of nucleated cells in each sample was estimated by amplification of reference gene primers within the assay. To quantify the absolute abundance of each unique TCRbeta CDR3 rearrangement, sequence reads were collapsed and filtered. For each sample, productive Simpson clonality was calculated as the square root of Simpson's diversity index over productive rearrangements. TCRdb took over this immuneACCESS table, retaining in-frame rearrangements with V and J assigned. Such tables are incomplete; in checked studies, under half of the missing clones stem from an unresolved V gene, and the remainder is unexplained. D and trimming were read from the DNA, whereas the V and J calls and clone size are those reported in that table. Counted in this sample were 200,000 to 250,000 clones; approximately 83% of them appeared once. The ten largest clones capture more than 5.5% of the sample.

This clone has just one count. What antigen it recognizes has not been identified. There are no base qualities to consult, and no much larger clone falls within one base. At the DNA level, this CDR3 is encoded by other sequences in the same sample as well. On the study overall, not on this receptor specifically: How much clinical and demographic metadata was included differed by source and by participant, and the metadata was provided uncurated.

The clonotype comes from a human donor in a cohort sampled during active COVID-19. The chain links TRBV24-1 with TRBJ1-5, with no D gene named confidently. Sequencing was performed on peripheral blood. The sequenced DNA: TGTGCCACCAGTGATTCAGGACAGCCCCAGCATTTT. This sequence encodes CATSDSGQPQHF.